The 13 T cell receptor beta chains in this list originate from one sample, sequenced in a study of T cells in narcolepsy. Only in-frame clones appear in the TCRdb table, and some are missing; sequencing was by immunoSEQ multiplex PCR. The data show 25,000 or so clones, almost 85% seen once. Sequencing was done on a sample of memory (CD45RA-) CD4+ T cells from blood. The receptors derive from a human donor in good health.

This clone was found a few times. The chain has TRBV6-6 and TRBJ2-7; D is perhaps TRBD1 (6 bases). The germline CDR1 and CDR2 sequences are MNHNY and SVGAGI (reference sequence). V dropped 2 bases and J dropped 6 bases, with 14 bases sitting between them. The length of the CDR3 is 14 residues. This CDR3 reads CASSYGGRAGEQYF. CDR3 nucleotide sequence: TGTGCCAGCAGTTACGGGGGCCGGGCTGGCGAGCAGTACTTC.

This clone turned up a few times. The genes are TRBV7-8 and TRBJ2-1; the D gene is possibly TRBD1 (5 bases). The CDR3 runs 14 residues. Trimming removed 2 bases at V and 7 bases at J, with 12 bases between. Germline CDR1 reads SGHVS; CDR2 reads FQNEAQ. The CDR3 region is CASSLRTGLNEQFF. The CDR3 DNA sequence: TGTGCCAGCAGCTTAAGAACAGGTTTGAATGAGCAGTTCTTC. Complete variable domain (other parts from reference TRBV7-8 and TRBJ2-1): GAGVSQSPRYKVAKRGQDVALRCDPISGHVSLFWYQQALGQGPEFLTYFQNEAQLDKSGLPSDRFFAERPEGSVSTLKIQRTQQEDSAVYLCASSLRTGLNEQFFGPGTRLTVL.

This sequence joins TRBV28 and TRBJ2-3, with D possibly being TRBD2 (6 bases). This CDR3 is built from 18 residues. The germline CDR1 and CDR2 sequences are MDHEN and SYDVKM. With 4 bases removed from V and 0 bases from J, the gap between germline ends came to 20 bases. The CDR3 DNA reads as TGTGCCAGCAGTTCTTATGGGGAGGCCCGGGCTAGCACAGATACGCAGTATTTT. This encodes CASSSYGEARASTDTQYF.

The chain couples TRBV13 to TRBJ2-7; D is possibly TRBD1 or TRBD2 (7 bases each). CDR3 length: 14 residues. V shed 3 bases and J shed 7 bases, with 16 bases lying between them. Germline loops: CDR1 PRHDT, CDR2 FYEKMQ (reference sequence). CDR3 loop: CASSFAGGGREQYF. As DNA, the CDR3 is TGTGCCAGCAGCTTCGCAGGGGGAGGGAGAGAGCAGTACTTC.

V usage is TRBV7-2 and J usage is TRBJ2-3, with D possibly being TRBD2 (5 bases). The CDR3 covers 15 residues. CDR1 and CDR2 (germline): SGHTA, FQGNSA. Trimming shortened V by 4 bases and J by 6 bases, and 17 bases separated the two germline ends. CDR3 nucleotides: TGTGCCAGCAGCTCGCGGGTAGGATGGCGCGATACGCAGTATTTT. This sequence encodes CASSSRVGWRDTQYF.

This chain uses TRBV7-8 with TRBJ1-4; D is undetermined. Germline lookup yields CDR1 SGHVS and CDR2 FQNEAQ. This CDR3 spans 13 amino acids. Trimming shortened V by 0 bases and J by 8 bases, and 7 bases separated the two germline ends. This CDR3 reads CASSLAEWEKLFF. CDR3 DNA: TGTGCCAGCAGCTTAGCAGAGTGGGAAAAACTGTTTTTT.

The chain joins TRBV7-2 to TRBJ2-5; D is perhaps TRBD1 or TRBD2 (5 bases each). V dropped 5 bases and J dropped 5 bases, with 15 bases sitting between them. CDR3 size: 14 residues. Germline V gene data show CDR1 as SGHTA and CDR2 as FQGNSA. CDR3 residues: CASSPEWGSETQYF. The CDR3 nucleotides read TGTGCCAGCAGCCCCGAGTGGGGGAGCGAGACCCAGTACTTC.

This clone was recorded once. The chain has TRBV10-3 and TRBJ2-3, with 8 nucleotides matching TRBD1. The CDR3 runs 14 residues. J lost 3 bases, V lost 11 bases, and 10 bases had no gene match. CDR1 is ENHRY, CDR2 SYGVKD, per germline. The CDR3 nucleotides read TGTGCCTCTCACGGGGACAGGCGGACAGATACGCAGTATTTT. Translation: CASHGDRRTDTQYF.

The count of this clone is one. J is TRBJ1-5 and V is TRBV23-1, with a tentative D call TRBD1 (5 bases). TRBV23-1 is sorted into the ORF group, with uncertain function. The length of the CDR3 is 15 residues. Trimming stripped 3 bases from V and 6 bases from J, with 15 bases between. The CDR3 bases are TGCGCCAGCAGTCACTGGTGTGAGGGGATTCAGCCCCAGCATTTT. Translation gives CASSHWCEGIQPQHF.

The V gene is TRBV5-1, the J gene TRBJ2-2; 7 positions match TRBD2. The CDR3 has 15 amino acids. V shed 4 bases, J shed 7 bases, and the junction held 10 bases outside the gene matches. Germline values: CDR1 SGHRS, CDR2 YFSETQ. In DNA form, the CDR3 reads TGCGCCAGCAGCACGGCGGGGGTATCCGACGGGGAGCTGTTTTTT. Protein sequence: CASSTAGVSDGELFF.

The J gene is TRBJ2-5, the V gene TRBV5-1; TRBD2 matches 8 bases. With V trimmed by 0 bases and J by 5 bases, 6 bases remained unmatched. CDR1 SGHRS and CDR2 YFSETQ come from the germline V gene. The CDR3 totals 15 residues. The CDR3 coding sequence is TGCGCCAGCAGCTTGGCCGGACTAGCCGGCGAGACCCAGTACTTC. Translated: CASSLAGLAGETQYF.

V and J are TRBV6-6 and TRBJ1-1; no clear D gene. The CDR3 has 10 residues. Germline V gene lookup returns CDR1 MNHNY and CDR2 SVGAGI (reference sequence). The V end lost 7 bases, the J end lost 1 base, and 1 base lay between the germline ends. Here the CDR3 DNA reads TGTGCCAGCAAGAACACTGAAGCTTTCTTT. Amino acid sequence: CASKNTEAFF.

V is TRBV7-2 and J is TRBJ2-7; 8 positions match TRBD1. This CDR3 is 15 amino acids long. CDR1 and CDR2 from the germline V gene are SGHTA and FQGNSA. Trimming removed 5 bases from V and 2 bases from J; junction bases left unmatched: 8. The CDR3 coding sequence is TGTGCCAGCAGCCGAGGGACAGGTACTCCCTACGAGCAGTACTTC. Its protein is CASSRGTGTPYEQYF.